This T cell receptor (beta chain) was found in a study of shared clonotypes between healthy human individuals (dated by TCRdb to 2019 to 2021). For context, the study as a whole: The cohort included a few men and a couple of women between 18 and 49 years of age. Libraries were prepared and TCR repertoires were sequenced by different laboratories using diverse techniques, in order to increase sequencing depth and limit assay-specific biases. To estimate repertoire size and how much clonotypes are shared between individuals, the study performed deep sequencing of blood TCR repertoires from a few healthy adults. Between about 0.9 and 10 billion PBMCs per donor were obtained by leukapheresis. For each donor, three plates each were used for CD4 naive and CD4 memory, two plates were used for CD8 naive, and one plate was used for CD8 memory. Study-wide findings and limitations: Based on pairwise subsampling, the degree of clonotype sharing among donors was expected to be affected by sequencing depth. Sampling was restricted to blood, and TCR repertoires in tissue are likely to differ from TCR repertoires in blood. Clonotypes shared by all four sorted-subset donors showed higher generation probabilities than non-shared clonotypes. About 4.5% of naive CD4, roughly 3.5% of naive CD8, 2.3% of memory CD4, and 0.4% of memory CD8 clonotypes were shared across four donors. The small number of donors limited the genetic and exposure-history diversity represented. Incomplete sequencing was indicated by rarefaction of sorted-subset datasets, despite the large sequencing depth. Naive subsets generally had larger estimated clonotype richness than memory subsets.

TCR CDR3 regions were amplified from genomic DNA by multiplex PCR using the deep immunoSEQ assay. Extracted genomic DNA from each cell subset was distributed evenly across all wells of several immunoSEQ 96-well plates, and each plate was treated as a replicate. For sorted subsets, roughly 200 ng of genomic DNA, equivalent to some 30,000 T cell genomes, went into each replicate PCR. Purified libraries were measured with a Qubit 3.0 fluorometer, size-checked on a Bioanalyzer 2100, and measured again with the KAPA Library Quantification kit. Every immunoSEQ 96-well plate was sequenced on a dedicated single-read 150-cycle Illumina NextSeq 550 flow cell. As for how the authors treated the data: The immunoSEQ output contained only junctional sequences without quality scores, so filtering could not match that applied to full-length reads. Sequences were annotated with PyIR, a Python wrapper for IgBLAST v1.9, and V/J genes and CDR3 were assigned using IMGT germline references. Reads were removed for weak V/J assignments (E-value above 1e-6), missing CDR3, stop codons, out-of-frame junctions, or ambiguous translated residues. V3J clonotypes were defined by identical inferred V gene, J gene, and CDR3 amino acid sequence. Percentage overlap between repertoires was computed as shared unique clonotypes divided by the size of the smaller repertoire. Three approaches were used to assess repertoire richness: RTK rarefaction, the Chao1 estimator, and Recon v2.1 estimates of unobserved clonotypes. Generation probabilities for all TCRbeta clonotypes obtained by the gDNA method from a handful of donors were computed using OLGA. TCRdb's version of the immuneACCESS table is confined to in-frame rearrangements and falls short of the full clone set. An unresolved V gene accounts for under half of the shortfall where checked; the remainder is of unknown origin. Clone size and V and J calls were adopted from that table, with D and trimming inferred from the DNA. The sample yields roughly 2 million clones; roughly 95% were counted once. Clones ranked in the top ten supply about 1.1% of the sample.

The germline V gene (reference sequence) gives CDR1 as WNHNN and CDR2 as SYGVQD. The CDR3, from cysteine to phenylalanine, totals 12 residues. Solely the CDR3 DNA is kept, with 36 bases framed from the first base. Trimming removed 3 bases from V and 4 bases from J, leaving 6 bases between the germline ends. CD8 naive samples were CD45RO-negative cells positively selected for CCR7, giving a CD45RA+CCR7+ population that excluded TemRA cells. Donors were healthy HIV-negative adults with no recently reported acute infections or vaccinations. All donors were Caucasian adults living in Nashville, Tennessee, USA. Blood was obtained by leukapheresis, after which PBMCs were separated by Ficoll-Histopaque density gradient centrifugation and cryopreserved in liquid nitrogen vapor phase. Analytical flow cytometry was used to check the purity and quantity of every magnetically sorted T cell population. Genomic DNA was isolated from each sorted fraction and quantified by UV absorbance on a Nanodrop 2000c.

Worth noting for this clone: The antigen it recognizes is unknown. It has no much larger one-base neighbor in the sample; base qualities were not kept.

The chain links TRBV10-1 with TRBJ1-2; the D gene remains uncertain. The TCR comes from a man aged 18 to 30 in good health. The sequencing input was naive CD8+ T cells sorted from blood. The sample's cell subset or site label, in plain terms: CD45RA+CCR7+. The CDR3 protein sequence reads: CASSDGSYGYTF. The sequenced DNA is TGCGCCAGCAGTGATGGCAGCTATGGCTACACCTTC.